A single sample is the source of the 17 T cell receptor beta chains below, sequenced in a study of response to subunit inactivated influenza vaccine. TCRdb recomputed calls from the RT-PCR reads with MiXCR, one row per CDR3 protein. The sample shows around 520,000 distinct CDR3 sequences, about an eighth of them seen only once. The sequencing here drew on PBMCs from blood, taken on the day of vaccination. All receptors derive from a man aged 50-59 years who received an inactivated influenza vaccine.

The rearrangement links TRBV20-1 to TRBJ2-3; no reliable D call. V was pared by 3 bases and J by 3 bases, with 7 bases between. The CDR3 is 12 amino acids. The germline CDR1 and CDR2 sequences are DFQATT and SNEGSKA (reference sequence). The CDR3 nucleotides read TGCAGTGCTAGTCACTTTACAGATACGCAGTATTTT. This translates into CSASHFTDTQYF.

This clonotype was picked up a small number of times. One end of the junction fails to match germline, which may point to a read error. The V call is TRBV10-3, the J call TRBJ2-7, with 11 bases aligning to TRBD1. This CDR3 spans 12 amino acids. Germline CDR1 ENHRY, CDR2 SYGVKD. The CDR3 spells CAISGTGGEEYF. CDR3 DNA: TGTGCCATCAGTGGGACAGGGGGCGAGGAGTACTTC.

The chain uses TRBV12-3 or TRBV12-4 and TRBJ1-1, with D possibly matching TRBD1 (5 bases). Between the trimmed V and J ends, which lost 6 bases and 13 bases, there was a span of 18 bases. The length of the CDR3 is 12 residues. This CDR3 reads CASSLTAMRGFF. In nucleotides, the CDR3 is TGTGCCAGCAGCCTTACCGCCATGAGGGGTTTCTTT.

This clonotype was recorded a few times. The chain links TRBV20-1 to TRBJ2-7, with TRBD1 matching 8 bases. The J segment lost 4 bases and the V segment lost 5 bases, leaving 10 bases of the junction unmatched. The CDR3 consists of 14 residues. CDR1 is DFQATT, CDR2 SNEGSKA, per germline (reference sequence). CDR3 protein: CSAFSRDRGYEQYF. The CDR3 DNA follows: TGCAGTGCTTTCAGCAGAGACAGGGGTTACGAGCAGTACTTC.

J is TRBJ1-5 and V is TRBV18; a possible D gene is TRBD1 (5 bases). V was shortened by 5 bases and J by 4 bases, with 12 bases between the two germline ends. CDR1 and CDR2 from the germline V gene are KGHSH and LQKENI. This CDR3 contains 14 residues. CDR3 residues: CASSKGLRNQPQHF. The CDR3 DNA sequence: TGTGCCAGCTCAAAGGGACTTAGGAATCAGCCCCAGCATTTT.

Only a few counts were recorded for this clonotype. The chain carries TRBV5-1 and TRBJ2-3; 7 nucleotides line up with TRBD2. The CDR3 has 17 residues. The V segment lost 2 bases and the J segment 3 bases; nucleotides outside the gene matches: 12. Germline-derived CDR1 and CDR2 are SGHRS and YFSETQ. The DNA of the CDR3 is TGCGCCAGCAGCTTAAACCTGTGGGAGGGTCGTACAGATACGCAGTATTTT. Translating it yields CASSLNLWEGRTDTQYF.

CDR3 residues: CSARDDRGHSDTQYF. The CDR3 bases are TGCAGTGCTAGAGACGACAGGGGGCACTCAGATACGCAGTATTTT. V and J are TRBV20-1 and TRBJ2-3; 10 bases line up with TRBD1. Germline CDR1 DFQATT, CDR2 SNEGSKA (reference sequence). V lost 0 bases to trimming and J lost 4 bases; unmatched junction nucleotides: 4. The CDR3 totals 15 residues.

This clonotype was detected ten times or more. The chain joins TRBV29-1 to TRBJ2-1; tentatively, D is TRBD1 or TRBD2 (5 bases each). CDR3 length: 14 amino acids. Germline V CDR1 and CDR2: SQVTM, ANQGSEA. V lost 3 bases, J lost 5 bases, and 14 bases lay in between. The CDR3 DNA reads TGCAGCGTTGAGTACCGGGACGGGAACAATGAGCAGTTCTTC. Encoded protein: CSVEYRDGNNEQFF.

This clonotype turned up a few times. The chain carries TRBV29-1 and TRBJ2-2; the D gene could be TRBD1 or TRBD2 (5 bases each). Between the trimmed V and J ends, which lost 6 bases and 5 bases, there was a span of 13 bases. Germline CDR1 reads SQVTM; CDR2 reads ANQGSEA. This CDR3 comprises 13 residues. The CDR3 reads CSVEAGRTGELFF. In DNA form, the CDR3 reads TGCAGCGTCGAGGCAGGGAGAACCGGGGAGCTGTTTTTT.

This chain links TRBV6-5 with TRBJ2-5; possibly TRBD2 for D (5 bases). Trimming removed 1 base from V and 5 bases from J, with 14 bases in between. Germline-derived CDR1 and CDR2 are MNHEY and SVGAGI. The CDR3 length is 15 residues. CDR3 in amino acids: CASSYWSGRSETQYF. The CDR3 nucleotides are TGTGCCAGCAGTTACTGGAGCGGCCGGTCGGAGACCCAGTACTTC.

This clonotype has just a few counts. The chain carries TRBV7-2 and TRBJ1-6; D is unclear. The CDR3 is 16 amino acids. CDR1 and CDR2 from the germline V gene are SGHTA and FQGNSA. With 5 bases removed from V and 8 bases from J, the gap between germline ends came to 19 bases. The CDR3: CASSPVWGSSDSPLHF. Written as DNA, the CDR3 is TGTGCCAGCAGCCCAGTCTGGGGAAGCTCGGATTCACCCCTCCACTTT.

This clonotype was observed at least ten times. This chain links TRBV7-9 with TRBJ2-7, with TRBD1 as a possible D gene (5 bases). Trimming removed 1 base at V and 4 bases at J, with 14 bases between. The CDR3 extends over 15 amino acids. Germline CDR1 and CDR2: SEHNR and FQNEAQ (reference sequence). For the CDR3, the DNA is TGTGCCAGCAGCTTAGATGGACCTGACAGTTACGAGCAGTACTTC. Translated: CASSLDGPDSYEQYF. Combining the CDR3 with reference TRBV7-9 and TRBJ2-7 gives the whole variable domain DTGVSQNPRHKITKRGQNVTFRCDPISEHNRLYWYRQTLGQGPEFLTYFQNEAQLEKSRLLSDRFSAERPKGSFSTLEIQRTEQGDSAMYLCASSLDGPDSYEQYFGPGTRLTVT.

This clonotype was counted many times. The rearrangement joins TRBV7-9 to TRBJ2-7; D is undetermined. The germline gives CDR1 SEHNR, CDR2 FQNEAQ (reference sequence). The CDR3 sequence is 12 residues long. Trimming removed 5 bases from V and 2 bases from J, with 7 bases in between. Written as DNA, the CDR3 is TGTGCCAGCAGCCAAACTCCCTACGAGCAGTACTTC. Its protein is CASSQTPYEQYF.

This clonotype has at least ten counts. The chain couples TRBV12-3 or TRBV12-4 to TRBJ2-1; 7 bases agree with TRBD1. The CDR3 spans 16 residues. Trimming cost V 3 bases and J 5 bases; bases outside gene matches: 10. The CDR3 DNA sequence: TGTGCCAGCAGTTTGCCCCGGGACAGTACACACAATGAGCAGTTCTTC. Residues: CASSLPRDSTHNEQFF.

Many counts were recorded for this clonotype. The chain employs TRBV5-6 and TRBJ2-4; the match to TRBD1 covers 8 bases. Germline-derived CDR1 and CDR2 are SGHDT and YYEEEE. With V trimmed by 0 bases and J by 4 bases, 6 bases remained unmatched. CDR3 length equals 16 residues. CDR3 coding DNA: TGTGCCAGCAGCTTGGTTTCAGGGGGCTTGAAAAACATTCAGTACTTC. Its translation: CASSLVSGGLKNIQYF.

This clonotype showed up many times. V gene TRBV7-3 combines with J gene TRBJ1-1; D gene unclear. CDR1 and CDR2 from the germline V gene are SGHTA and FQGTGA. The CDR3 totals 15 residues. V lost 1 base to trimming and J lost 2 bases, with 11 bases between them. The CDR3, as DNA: TGTGCCAGCAGCTTAAATCCGGGTTCCAACACTGAAGCTTTCTTT. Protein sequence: CASSLNPGSNTEAFF.

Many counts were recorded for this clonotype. As DNA, the CDR3 is TGTGCCAGCAGCCCCGGTTTTCTAGCGGGGGGTTTAAATGAGCAGTTCTTC. Protein: CASSPGFLAGGLNEQFF. The chain is built from TRBV7-9 and TRBJ2-1, with 11 positions matching TRBD2. This CDR3 is 17 amino acids long. Germline V lookup: CDR1 SEHNR, CDR2 FQNEAQ (reference sequence). Unmatched junction bases numbered 13, after V lost 5 bases and J lost 7 bases.